Below, 23 T cell receptor beta chains from the same sample are listed, as sequenced in a study of control samples from healthy donors and cancer patients. The protocol was immunoSEQ multiplex PCR, while the TCRdb copy is restricted to in-frame clones and leaves out a portion. Of 100,000 to 150,000 clones listed, 70% to 90% are singletons. The specimen sequenced was blood. The source of these receptors is a man aged 45-65 years in good health.

This chain links TRBV3-1 (or the pseudogene TRBV3-2) with TRBJ1-6, with D maybe TRBD1 (5 bases). V lost 2 bases and J lost 2, with 16 bases in between. The germline V gene has CDR1 LGHDT and CDR2 YNNKEL (reference sequence). CDR3 size: 18 residues. The chain's CDR3 is CASSQTLRGFTYNSPLHF. The CDR3 region has the DNA TGTGCCAGCAGCCAAACTCTGAGGGGCTTCACCTATAATTCACCCCTCCACTTT.

The chain combines TRBV27 with TRBJ1-4; 7 bases map to TRBD1. The CDR3 length is 14 residues. From germline, CDR1 is MNHEY and CDR2 SMNVEV (reference sequence). Germline trimming cut 8 bases from V and 7 bases from J; bases unmatched to any gene: 10. CDR3 residues: CASGILGGVEKLFF. The CDR3 nucleotides are TGTGCCAGCGGTATTCTAGGGGGCGTTGAAAAACTGTTTTTT.

The rearrangement joins TRBV24-1 to TRBJ2-3; possibly TRBD1 or TRBD2 for D (5 bases each). The germline gives CDR1 KGHDR, CDR2 SFDVKD. With 4 bases removed from V and 1 base from J, the gap between germline ends came to 14 bases. This CDR3 has 16 residues. CDR3: CATSERDRVGTDTQYF. The CDR3 nucleotides read TGTGCCACCAGTGAAAGGGACCGCGTGGGCACAGATACGCAGTATTTT.

The chain has TRBV6-1 and TRBJ1-5, with D perhaps matching TRBD1 (5 bases). Trimming pared 3 bases from V and 4 bases from J, leaving 10 bases between. This CDR3 region has 14 residues. The V gene's germline CDR1 is MNHNS and CDR2 SASEGT. The CDR3 protein is CASSEGGWNQPQHF. CDR3 bases: TGTGCCAGCAGTGAGGGGGGATGGAATCAGCCCCAGCATTTT.

The chain uses TRBV5-1 and TRBJ2-3; no definite D call. Per germline, CDR1 SGHRS and CDR2 YFSETQ. The V end was cut by 0 bases, the J end by 4 bases, with 0 bases between. CDR3 length: 11 amino acids. CDR3 sequence reads: CASSLADTQYF. For the CDR3, the DNA is TGCGCCAGCAGCTTGGCAGATACGCAGTATTTT.

The chain has TRBV4-1 and TRBJ2-2; perhaps D is TRBD1 or TRBD2 (6 bases each). V was pared by 4 bases and J by 5 bases, with 14 bases between. Germline assignment: CDR1 MGHRA and CDR2 YSYEKL. The CDR3 extends over 15 amino acids. The CDR3 loop reads CASSLGRGRTGELFF. The CDR3 nucleotides read TGCGCCAGCAGCCTGGGAAGGGGGAGGACCGGGGAGCTGTTTTTT.

This sequence joins TRBV27 and TRBJ1-3; perhaps TRBD1 as D (5 bases). Trimming pared 4 bases from V and 1 base from J, leaving 8 bases between. CDR3 length: 14 amino acids. Germline V gene sequence: CDR1 MNHEY, CDR2 SMNVEV (reference sequence). This chain's CDR3 is CASSSGISGNTIYF. Written as DNA, the CDR3 is TGTGCCAGCAGTTCAGGGATTTCTGGAAACACCATATATTTT.

A single count supports this clone. V is TRBV30 and J is TRBJ1-1; D might be TRBD1 (5 bases). V was pared by 4 bases and J by 4 bases, with 10 bases between. CDR1 and CDR2 from the germline V gene are GTSNPN and SVGIG (reference sequence). The CDR3 spans 12 residues. CDR3 residues: CAWNSGGTEAFF. In DNA, the CDR3 is TGTGCCTGGAATTCTGGGGGCACTGAAGCTTTCTTT. The whole variable domain, filled in from reference TRBV30 and TRBJ1-1, reads SQTIHQWPATLVQPVGSPLSLECTVEGTSNPNLYWYRQAAGRGLQLLFYSVGIGQISSEVPQNLSASRPQDRQFILSSKKLLLSDSGFYLCAWNSGGTEAFFGQGTRLTVV.

This clone was counted a few times. This specimen includes other DNA sequences encoding the same CDR3. The V gene is TRBV5-4, the J gene TRBJ1-2, with unresolved D. The CDR3 runs 12 residues. The V end lost 0 bases, the J end lost 8 bases, and 8 bases lay between the germline ends. From germline, CDR1 is SGHNT and CDR2 YYREEE (reference sequence). DNA for the CDR3: TGTGCCAGCAGCTTGGACGCTCACGGCTACACCTTC. It yields the protein CASSLDAHGYTF.

This clone has more than one count but fewer than ten. V is TRBV19 and J is TRBJ2-1; D possibly corresponds to TRBD1 (5 bases). Germline V gene sequence: CDR1 LNHDA, CDR2 SQIVND (reference sequence). The CDR3 has 13 residues. Between the trimmed V and J ends, which lost 6 bases and 4 bases, there was a span of 10 bases. CDR3 coding DNA: TGTGCCAGTAGGTTCGACAGTTACAATGAGCAGTTCTTC. Amino acids: CASRFDSYNEQFF.

The chain couples TRBV4-1 to TRBJ1-3; TRBD1 is a possible D gene (6 bases). Germline loops: CDR1 MGHRA, CDR2 YSYEKL. The germline V and J ends were trimmed by 3 bases and 8 bases, with 32 bases remaining between them. This CDR3 has 20 residues. The CDR3 region has the DNA TGCGCCAGCAGCCAGATAAACTCGGGACAAGTTCACCTTCGTAGGGACACCATATATTTT. Amino acid sequence: CASSQINSGQVHLRRDTIYF.

CDR3 DNA sequence: TGTGCCAGCAGCCGAGGACAGGGGAATAATGAAAAACTGTTTTTT. This codes for CASSRGQGNNEKLFF. V gene TRBV7-8 combines with J gene TRBJ1-4; 9 bases agree with TRBD1. This CDR3 has 15 amino acids. CDR1 is SGHVS, CDR2 FQNEAQ, per germline. V shed 5 bases, J shed 4 bases, and the junction held 5 bases outside the gene matches.

The rearrangement joins TRBV6-5 to TRBJ1-1, with a possible D match to TRBD1 (5 bases). V was clipped by 7 bases and J by 3 bases, with 18 bases between them. This CDR3 spans 15 amino acids. Germline lookup yields CDR1 MNHEY and CDR2 SVGAGI. CDR3 region: CASTRIGGVDTEAFF. The CDR3 nucleotides read TGTGCCAGCACGAGAATCGGGGGAGTAGACACTGAAGCTTTCTTT.

The V call is TRBV6-5, the J call TRBJ2-7; 9 bases align to TRBD1. V was pared by 9 bases and J by 1 base, with 7 bases of the junction left unmatched. Germline CDR1 and CDR2: MNHEY and SVGAGI. This CDR3 spans 14 amino acids. CDR3 in DNA: TGTGCCAGTTCCGGGACAGGGAAATCCTACGAGCAGTACTTC. Residues: CASSGTGKSYEQYF.

This clone was recorded a few times. This rearrangement joins TRBV5-4 to TRBJ2-1; 7 bases match TRBD1. V lost 4 bases to trimming and J lost 10 bases; unmatched junction nucleotides: 11. CDR1 is SGHNT, CDR2 YYREEE, per germline (reference sequence). The CDR3 sequence is 14 residues long. The CDR3 region is CASSATGLQWEQFF. DNA for the CDR3: TGTGCCAGCAGCGCGACAGGGCTCCAGTGGGAGCAGTTCTTC.

The chain recombines TRBV28 with TRBJ2-3; 12 nucleotides line up with TRBD2. Per germline, CDR1 MDHEN and CDR2 SYDVKM. The V segment lost 5 bases and the J segment 6 bases; nucleotides outside the gene matches: 9. This CDR3 is built from 16 residues. The CDR3 here is CASSLAGGRDGDTQYF. CDR3 nucleotide sequence: TGTGCCAGCAGTCTAGCGGGGGGGCGCGACGGGGATACGCAGTATTTT. The full variable domain, its missing parts supplied by reference TRBV28 and TRBJ2-3, is DVKVTQSSRYLVKRTGEKVFLECVQDMDHENMFWYRQDPGLGLRLIYFSYDVKMKEKGDIPEGYSVSREKKERFSLILESASTNQTSMYLCASSLAGGRDGDTQYFGPGTRLTVL.

The gene calls are TRBV16 and TRBJ2-2; D remains unclear. The V end was cut by 2 bases, the J end by 1 base, with 5 bases between. This CDR3 comprises 14 residues. Germline V gene sequence: CDR1 KGHSY, CDR2 FQNENV. CDR3 nucleotides: TGTGCCAGCAGCCAAGGGCGGAACACCGGGGAGCTGTTTTTT. Protein product: CASSQGRNTGELFF.

This chain joins TRBV2 and TRBJ1-5; D not resolved. CDR3 length equals 14 residues. Per germline, CDR1 SNHLY and CDR2 FYNNEI. V shed 2 bases and J shed 3 bases, with 8 bases lying between them. In DNA, the CDR3 is TGTGCCAGCAGTGAAACCCGGAACAATCAGCCCCAGCATTTT. Protein product: CASSETRNNQPQHF.

This chain links TRBV7-3 with TRBJ2-7; TRBD1 agrees at 7 bases. This CDR3 is built from 13 residues. Germline V CDR1 and CDR2: SGHTA, FQGTGA. With 2 bases clipped from V and 2 bases from J, the junction kept 0 bases outside the gene matches. Here the CDR3 DNA reads TGTGCCAGCAGCTTAGACAGGGCCTACGAGCAGTACTTC. This gives the protein CASSLDRAYEQYF.

The chain combines TRBV5-1 with TRBJ1-2; possible D gene TRBD1, 6 bases. Germline-derived CDR1 and CDR2 are SGHRS and YFSETQ. The CDR3 sequence is 13 residues long. Trimming removed 5 bases at V and 3 bases at J, with 11 bases between. CDR3 protein: CASSSRGDYGYTF. The CDR3 DNA sequence: TGCGCCAGCAGTTCCAGGGGTGACTATGGCTACACCTTC.

The rearrangement joins TRBV11-3 to TRBJ2-2, with D possibly called TRBD1 or TRBD2 (5 bases each). The CDR3 covers 16 residues. Germline-derived CDR1 and CDR2 are SGHNT and YENEEA. V was shortened by 1 base and J by 1 base, with 10 bases between the two germline ends. CDR3 bases: TGTGCCAGCAGCTTAGTAGGTGGGGGGAACACCGGGGAGCTGTTTTTT. Its protein is CASSLVGGGNTGELFF.

The V gene is TRBV2, the J gene TRBJ1-1; D gene unclear. V lost 7 bases and J lost 7, with 13 bases in between. Germline loops: CDR1 SNHLY, CDR2 FYNNEI. This CDR3 contains 12 residues. The CDR3 spells CASMANLSEAFF. The DNA of the CDR3 is TGTGCCAGCATGGCCAATTTGAGTGAAGCTTTCTTT.

This chain's CDR3 is CSVDPRVHNEQFF. DNA of the CDR3: TGCAGCGTTGACCCCAGGGTCCACAATGAGCAGTTCTTC. The gene calls are TRBV29-1 and TRBJ2-1; possible D gene TRBD1, 5 bases. Germline CDR1 reads SQVTM; CDR2 reads ANQGSEA. V dropped 3 bases and J dropped 5 bases, with 11 bases sitting between them. The CDR3 has 13 residues.